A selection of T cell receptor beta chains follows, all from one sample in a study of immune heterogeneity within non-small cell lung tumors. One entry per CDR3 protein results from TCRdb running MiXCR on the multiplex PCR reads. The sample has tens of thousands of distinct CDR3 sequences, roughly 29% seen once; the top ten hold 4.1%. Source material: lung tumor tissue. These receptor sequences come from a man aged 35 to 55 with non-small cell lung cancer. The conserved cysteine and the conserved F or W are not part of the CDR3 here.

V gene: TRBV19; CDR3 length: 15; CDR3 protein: ASSMRTGAGGRTEAF
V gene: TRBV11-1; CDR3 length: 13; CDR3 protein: ASSHTGTDSYEQY
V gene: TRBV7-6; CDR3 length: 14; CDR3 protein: ASSLFGARGTYELY
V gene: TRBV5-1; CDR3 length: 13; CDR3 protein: ASSTRQVGAGELF
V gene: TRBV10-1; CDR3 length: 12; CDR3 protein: ASSEAGTSRPQH
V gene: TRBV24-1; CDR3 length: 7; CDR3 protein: ATTTELF
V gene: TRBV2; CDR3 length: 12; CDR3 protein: ASTLDRYYNEQF
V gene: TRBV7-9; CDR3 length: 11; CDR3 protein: ASSRGTPSGAF
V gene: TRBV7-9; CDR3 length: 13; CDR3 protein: ASSRSAGVGNEQF
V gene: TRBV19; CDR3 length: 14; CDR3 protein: ASSIGKLAGGYEQY
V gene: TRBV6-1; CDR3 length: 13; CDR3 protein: ASKPGEGSYNEQF
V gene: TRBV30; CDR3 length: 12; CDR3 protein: ALTSGSSNNEQF
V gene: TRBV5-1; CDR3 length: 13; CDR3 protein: ASSLSSRVNYGYT
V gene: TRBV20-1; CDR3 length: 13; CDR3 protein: SARGGATGKTEAF
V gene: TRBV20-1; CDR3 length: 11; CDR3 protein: SANPGGSETQY
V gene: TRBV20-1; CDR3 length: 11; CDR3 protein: SAPASGIYEQY
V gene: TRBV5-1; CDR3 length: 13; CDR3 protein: ASSPDRGNNQPQH
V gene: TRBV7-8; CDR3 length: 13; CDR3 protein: ASSRLAGQPYEQY
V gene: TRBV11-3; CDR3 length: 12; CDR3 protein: ASSFYGTGGKEI
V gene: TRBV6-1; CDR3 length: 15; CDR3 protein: ASRARSGTTSNQPQH
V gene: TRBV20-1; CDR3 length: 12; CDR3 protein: SARTSGRAYEQY
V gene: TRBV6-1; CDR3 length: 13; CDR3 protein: ASRESHSSSYEQY
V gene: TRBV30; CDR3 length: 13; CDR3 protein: AWKRTSGLDNEQF
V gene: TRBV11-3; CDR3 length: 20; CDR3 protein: ASSIRTMGLAGGRSGANVLT
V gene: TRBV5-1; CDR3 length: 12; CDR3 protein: ASTWGTSTDTQY
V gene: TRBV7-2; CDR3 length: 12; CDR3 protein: ASSQGLAQETQY
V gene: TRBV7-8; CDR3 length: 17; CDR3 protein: ASSLRGPPGPSTGNEQF
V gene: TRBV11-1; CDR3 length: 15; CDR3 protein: ASSSRPGQSHQETQY
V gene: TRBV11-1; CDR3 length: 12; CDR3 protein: ASSMGLAGIEQF
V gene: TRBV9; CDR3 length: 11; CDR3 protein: AGSVGTTGEQF
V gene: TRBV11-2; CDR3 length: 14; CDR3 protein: ASSLGRQGANEKLF
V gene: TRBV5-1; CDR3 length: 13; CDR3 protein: ASSSGGGGANVLT
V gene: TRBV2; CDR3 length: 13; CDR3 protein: ASSSGTSGTDTQY
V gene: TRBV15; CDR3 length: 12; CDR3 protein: ATSIDRGDQPQH
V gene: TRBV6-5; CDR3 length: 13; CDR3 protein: ASSYSGQPSFGQY
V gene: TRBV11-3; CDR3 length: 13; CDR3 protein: ASSQNGGTTYGYT
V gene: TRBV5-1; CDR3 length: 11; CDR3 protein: ASSSPTGDEQY
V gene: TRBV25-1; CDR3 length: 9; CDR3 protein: ASSLGRALH
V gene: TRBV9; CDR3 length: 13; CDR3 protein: ASSMTGTVSNEQF
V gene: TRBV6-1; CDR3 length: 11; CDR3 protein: AIRSGNYNEQF
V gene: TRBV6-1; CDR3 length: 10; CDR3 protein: ASMTRGNTIY
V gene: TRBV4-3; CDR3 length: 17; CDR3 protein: ASSQDWAGRTSSGNTIY
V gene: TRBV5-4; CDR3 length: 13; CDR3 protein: ASSQGQGRDYGYT
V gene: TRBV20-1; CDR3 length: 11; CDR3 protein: SARVLRGNEQF
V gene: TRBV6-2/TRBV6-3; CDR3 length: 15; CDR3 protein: ASSYSAPGQGNSPLH
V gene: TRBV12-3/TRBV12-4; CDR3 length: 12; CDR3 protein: ASTADRPSYEQY
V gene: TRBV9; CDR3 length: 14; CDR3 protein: ASSRGDRGLWSPLH
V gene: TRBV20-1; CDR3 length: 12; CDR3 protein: SARSGSTAYEQY
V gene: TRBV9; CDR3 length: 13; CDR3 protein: ASSFQTGVTDTQY
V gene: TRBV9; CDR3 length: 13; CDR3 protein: ASSVAGREYEKLF
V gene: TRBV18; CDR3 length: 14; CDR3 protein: ASSPSIANSGNTMY
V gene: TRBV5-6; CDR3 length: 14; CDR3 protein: ASTRSGLLGDTEAF
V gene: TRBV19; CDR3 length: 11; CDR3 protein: ASSPDLYQPQH